The text below deals with one TCR beta chain. These data originate in a study of T-cell memory formation after mild COVID-19. TCRdb redid the calling of the 5' RACE reads with MiXCR, one entry per CDR3 protein. The profile shows just over 350,000 distinct CDR3 sequences, approximately 15% of them singletons. Trimming removed 0 bases from V and 7 bases from J, with 7 bases in between. Per germline, CDR1 DFQATT and CDR2 SNEGSKA (reference sequence). The CDR3 consists of 12 residues. The sequenced sample consisted of PBMCs or a T cell subset sorted from them (not recorded which). V is TRBV20-1 and J is TRBJ1-5; tentative D call: TRBD1 (5 bases). This clonotype was obtained from a man aged 18 to 30 who had mild COVID-19 (a few samples of this study predate the infection). Cell type and time point are not known. The CDR3 DNA reads as TGCAGTGCTAGAGAAGGGGTCCAGCCCCAGCATTTT. It is translated as CSAREGVQPQHF.